A selection of T cell receptor beta chains follows, all from one sample in a study of human T cells and chemical hapten exposure. TCRdb reanalysed the RACE reads using MiXCR and keeps one entry per CDR3 protein. Among approximately 71,000 distinct CDR3 sequences, roughly 11% were seen once, and the ten largest hold approximately 1.5%. The source was whole blood, collected in connection with sensitization to the hapten diphenylcyclopropenone (DPC). The receptors derive from a woman aged 45-59 years with alopecia areata. Some clones in this sample may be carry-over from other donors' samples. Both conserved end residues are part of each CDR3. Each record gives: D gene, V gene, J gene, clone size, CDR3 DNA, CDR3 protein. A D gene is named only where the DNA matches it firmly. Size values are once, few and many counts, or a class for expanded clones, and some rows have none.

>-|TRBV27|TRBJ1-1|many
TGTGCCAGCAGTCCCGCCGCCTGGGGACGAGTGAACACTGAAGCTTTCTTT
CASSPAAWGRVNTEAFF
>-|TRBV11-2|TRBJ2-6|many
TGTGCCAGCAGCTTAGGGAGGGCTGGGGCCAACGTCCTGACTTTC
CASSLGRAGANVLTF
>-|TRBV21-1|TRBJ2-3|few
TGTGCCAGCAGCAAAGCAAGGGACCCGGGCACAGATACGCAGTATTTT
CASSKARDPGTDTQYF
>TRBD2|TRBV7-2|TRBJ2-3|few
TGTGCCAGCAGCATGGGACTAGCGGGAGGCACAGATACGCAGTATTTT
CASSMGLAGGTDTQYF
>-|TRBV5-5|TRBJ2-7|few
TGTGCCAGCAGCGGGCCACGCGAGCAGTACTTC
CASSGPREQYF
>TRBD1|TRBV6-5|TRBJ1-6|many
TGTGCCAGCAGGTCTGGACAGGACTACCTAAGAAGGTCACCCCTCCACTTT
CASRSGQDYLRRSPLHF
>-|TRBV5-1|TRBJ2-3|-
TGCGCCAGCAGCTGGCGGCGGGCTAGCTACGTTAATACGCAGTATTTT
CASSWRRASYVNTQYF
>-|TRBV11-2|TRBJ2-3|-
TGTGCCAGCACCCAAGGAGCCTGGGGGTATGGCACAGATACGCAGTATTTT
CASTQGAWGYGTDTQYF
>TRBD2|TRBV12-3/TRBV12-4|TRBJ2-1|-
TGTGCCAGCACAGTACTAGCGGGGGGGAATGAGCAGTTCTTC
CASTVLAGGNEQFF
>-|TRBV5-4|TRBJ2-7|-
TGTGCCAGCAGCATCAACCCTTCTACCTTATACGAGCAGTACTTC
CASSINPSTLYEQYF
>TRBD1|TRBV4-1|TRBJ2-4|-
TGCGCCAGCAGCCAAGCGGACAGGGGGCTTCGATCGGCCAAAAACATTCAGTACTTC
CASSQADRGLRSAKNIQYF
>-|TRBV5-6|TRBJ2-1|-
TGTGCCAGCAGCTTTCGGGGAAAGGGGACCTACAATGAGCTGTTCTTC
CASSFRGKGTYNELFF
>TRBD1|TRBV20-1|TRBJ2-6|-
TGCAGTGCTTGGACAGGGACTGGGGCCAACGTCCTGACTTTC
CSAWTGTGANVLTF
>-|TRBV7-9|TRBJ2-6|-
TGTGCCAGCCTCACCACCCCAGCGGACGTCTCTGGGGCCAACGTCCTGACTTTC
CASLTTPADVSGANVLTF
>-|TRBV14|TRBJ1-6|few
TGTGCCAGCAGCCCGAGGGGGGTTTCACTCCTCCACTTT
CASSPRGVSLLHF
>-|TRBV18|TRBJ1-2|-
TGTGCCAGCTCACCAGACACCACCCGGACGGATGGCTACACCTTC
CASSPDTTRTDGYTF
>-|TRBV6-5|TRBJ2-3|many
TGTGCCAGCCGGGGGCAGGGCACAGATACGCAGTATTTT
CASRGQGTDTQYF
>-|TRBV7-2|TRBJ2-1|few
TGTGCCAGCAGCGCGCCCGACTGGAACGACTATTCGGACAATGAGCAGTTCTTC
CASSAPDWNDYSDNEQFF
>-|TRBV7-9|TRBJ1-1|many
TGTGCCAGCAGCTCAGGGGCTGGTACTGAAGCTTTCTTT
CASSSGAGTEAFF
>-|TRBV20-1|TRBJ2-1|few
TGCAGTGCAAAAGAAACGGGGGTCGGTAGCAATGAGCAGTTCTTC
CSAKETGVGSNEQFF
>-|TRBV7-2|TRBJ2-4|many
TGTGCCAGCAGCTCCCAGGGGAGAAACATTCAGTACTTC
CASSSQGRNIQYF
>TRBD2|TRBV7-6|TRBJ2-1|-
TGTGCCAGCAGCTCCACACCCCGGGGGACTAGAGCCCACAATGAGCAGTTCTTC
CASSSTPRGTRAHNEQFF
>-|TRBV20-1|TRBJ2-5|-
TGCAGTGCTAAGGAAGAGACCCAGTACTTC
CSAKEETQYF
>-|TRBV2|TRBJ2-1|many
TGTGCCAGCAGTGAAGGGACAACTGGGTACAATGAGCAGTTCTTC
CASSEGTTGYNEQFF
>-|TRBV2|TRBJ2-6|many
TGTGCCAGCGAGGCTGGGGCCAACGTCCTGACTTTC
CASEAGANVLTF
>-|TRBV28|TRBJ2-7|-
TGTGCCAGCAGATCGACCGAAGACGAGCAGTACTTC
CASRSTEDEQYF
>TRBD2|TRBV27|TRBJ2-5|many
TGTGCCAGCAGTCTCGAGCGGGAGGGAGAGACCCAGTACTTC
CASSLEREGETQYF
>-|TRBV28|TRBJ1-1|few
TGTGCCAGCAGCGGACAGTTAAACACTGAAGCTTTCTTT
CASSGQLNTEAFF
>TRBD1|TRBV28|TRBJ1-1|-
TGTGCCAGCAGAAGGGACAGCCTGTACACTGAAGCTTTCTTT
CASRRDSLYTEAFF
>TRBD1|TRBV12-3/TRBV12-4|TRBJ1-1|few
TGTGCCAGCAGTTTACCCGGGACAGCAGTTGCTTTCTTT
CASSLPGTAVAFF
>TRBD2|TRBV11-1|TRBJ2-1|many
TGTGCCAGCAGCTTAGAACTAGCGGGTTCCGATGAGCAGTTCTTC
CASSLELAGSDEQFF
>-|TRBV4-2|TRBJ2-3|-
TGTGCCAGCAGCCCCCAGGAATATGGCGGGGACTCCACAGATACGCAGTATTTT
CASSPQEYGGDSTDTQYF
>TRBD1|TRBV19|TRBJ1-6|few
TGTGCCAGTATCTCGGACAGGCCCAATTCACCCCTCCACTTT
CASISDRPNSPLHF
>TRBD2|TRBV28|TRBJ2-3|-
TGTGCCAGCAGTTTCCCTAGGACTAGAGATTATACAGATACGCAGTATTTT
CASSFPRTRDYTDTQYF
>TRBD2|TRBV27|TRBJ2-1|many
TGTGCCAGCAGTGCTACTAGCGGGAGGGCCGGTGAGCAGTTCTTC
CASSATSGRAGEQFF
>TRBD1|TRBV11-2|TRBJ1-2|many
TGTGCCAGCAGCTCGCCCCTGACAGGGTATGGCTACACCTTC
CASSSPLTGYGYTF
>-|TRBV7-2|TRBJ2-7|many
TGTGCCAGCAGCTCGTCCCAGGGTTTCGAGCAGTACTTC
CASSSSQGFEQYF
>-|TRBV2|TRBJ2-7|-
TGTGCCAGCAGGGGGCCCGCACTAGCCTACGAGCAGTACTTC
CASRGPALAYEQYF
>TRBD1|TRBV7-8|TRBJ2-3|-
TGTGCCAGCAGCCCGGACAGGGGAGATACGCAGTATTTT
CASSPDRGDTQYF
>TRBD1|TRBV5-1|TRBJ2-1|-
TGCGCCAGCAGCCCATCGACAGGGAACTACAATGAGCAGTTCTTC
CASSPSTGNYNEQFF
>TRBD2|TRBV7-7|TRBJ2-3|few
TGTGCTAGCAGCTCGGGACTAGGAAACACAGATACGCAGTATTTT
CASSSGLGNTDTQYF
>TRBD1|TRBV2|TRBJ2-2|many
TGTGCCAGCAGTGTGGGACAGGCGAACACCGGGGAGCTGTTTTTT
CASSVGQANTGELFF
>TRBD2|TRBV18|TRBJ2-7|few
TGTGCCAGCTCACCCTCTAGCGGGGTCTACGAGCAGTACTTC
CASSPSSGVYEQYF
>-|TRBV12-3/TRBV12-4|TRBJ1-2|few
TGTGCCAGCAGCCGAGCGGCTTCTAACTATGGCTACACCTTC
CASSRAASNYGYTF
>-|TRBV24-1|TRBJ2-2|-
TGTGCCACCAGTGATCTATACACCGGGGAGCTGTTTTTT
CATSDLYTGELFF
>TRBD2|TRBV20-1|TRBJ2-7|-
TGCAGTGCTAACCACCTAGGACTAGCGGGGATCACCTACGAGCAGTACTTC
CSANHLGLAGITYEQYF
>-|TRBV6-5|TRBJ2-1|-
TGTGCCAGCAGTTACTCGGGGGGCACTGAGCAGTTCTTC
CASSYSGGTEQFF
>-|TRBV7-2|TRBJ2-3|many
TGTGCCAGCAGCTCCAGGAACACAGATACGCAGTATTTT
CASSSRNTDTQYF
>-|TRBV10-1|TRBJ1-1|many
TGCGCCAGCAGTGAGCATATAGGCAAGTTAAATGAAGCTTTCTTT
CASSEHIGKLNEAFF
>TRBD1|TRBV5-6|TRBJ1-3|many
TGTGCCAGCGGGACAGGGCGAATCCTGAGGTCTGGAAACACCATATATTTT
CASGTGRILRSGNTIYF
>TRBD2|TRBV2|TRBJ2-1|many
TGTGCCAGCGGCCCGGGACTAGCGGGAGGGCTCTCCTACAATGAGCAGTTCTTC
CASGPGLAGGLSYNEQFF
>-|TRBV11-3|TRBJ2-2|many
TGTGCCAGCTTCTCCATCAAGAACACCGGGGAGCTGTTTTTT
CASFSIKNTGELFF
>TRBD2|TRBV10-3|TRBJ2-1|few
TGTGCCATCAGTGAGGCGGGAGGGCCAAGCGATGAGCAGTTCTTC
CAISEAGGPSDEQFF
>-|TRBV5-1|TRBJ1-5|-
TGCGCCAGCAGCCCTCTTGAGTCGGGAGGTAATCAGCCCCAGCATTTT
CASSPLESGGNQPQHF